This T cell receptor beta chain is drawn from a study of T cells in Graves' hyperthyroidism and ophthalmopathy (dated by TCRdb to between 2017 and 2020). About the study as a whole: Peripheral blood was sampled at the time of initial diagnosis, prior to any treatment. A discovery cohort of about 95 patients, approximately 45 with Graves' ophthalmopathy and roughly 59 with stable Graves' hyperthyroidism, was used to find distinguishing TCR V-J signatures. Prospective prediction of ophthalmopathy was tested in an independent validation cohort of 18 to 20 hyperthyroidism patients and some 17 patients who later progressed to ophthalmopathy. The 95 to 100 discovery patients were randomly split 7:3 into training and test sets. In six Graves' hyperthyroidism patients, the study also compared T-cell repertoires from thyroid tissue with T-cell repertoires from blood. After blood sampling, hyperthyroidism patients were treated with methimazole at a starting dose of 30 mg daily, and ophthalmopathy patients were treated with high-dose intravenous methylprednisolone. The paper reports TCR Vbeta CDR3 sequencing of 135 peripheral blood samples: fewer than 50 ophthalmopathy, under 80 hyperthyroidism and approximately 17 progressor patients. Study-level results and caveats: In validation, progression to ophthalmopathy was predicted by the model with 70% to 71% sensitivity and roughly 76% specificity, a median of about 6 months before onset. Most expanded thyroid clonotypes (frequency above 0.001) were also found in blood, which suggests that blood repertoires may mirror thyroid immune responses. In cross-validation, a model built on a 13 V-J signature told ophthalmopathy apart from stable hyperthyroidism with approximately 90% sensitivity and about 81% specificity, and in testing the same model reached 80%/75%. Sample size was not statistically predetermined, and investigators were not blinded to group allocation.

Amplification of TCR beta CDR3 regions was carried out from RNA transcripts. The TCR CDR3 was subjected to a first round of RT-PCR using the HTBI primer set and the Qiagen OneStep RT-PCR kit. A second multiplex PCR round built the libraries, followed by size selection and purification. Libraries were sequenced paired-end with 100 bp reads on an Illumina HiSeq2000. In the original analysis: SOAPnuke was used to process the raw data, removing reads that contained adapters or uncalled bases, had a mean Phred below 15, or lacked an exact match to the constant primer or identifier. High-quality paired reads were merged using COPE v1.2.5, and each unique nucleotide sequence was defined as a clonotype. MiTCR v1.1 was used to align clonotypes to the IMGT TRBV, TRBD and TRBJ reference segments. The analysis was restricted to V-J combinations with a frequency above 0.0001, which together covered over 99% of the repertoires. A TCS score was defined as the ratio of F50 (clonal expansion) to E x V (chaos), with BLOSUM62-based TCRdist applied between CDR3 peptides within each V-J. Welch's t-statistics and random forest reduced 500 to 550 V-J features to roughly 13, which were used in a naive Bayes classifier (R e1071). In-frame beta chains were kept once TCRdb had trimmed the public reads at Q25 with fastp and called clones with MiXCR. CDR3 protein duplicates are merged, each entry listing the most common genes and DNA. The V and J calls and clone size come from TCRdb's table, not from the authors' own analysis. In all, the sample holds about 570,000 distinct CDR3 sequences, and about 15% of those were seen once. Jointly, the top ten make up about 14% of the sample.

Stable Graves' hyperthyroidism was defined as no progression to ophthalmopathy during 18 months of follow-up. Hyperthyroidism patients were newly diagnosed, with disease duration under 2 months, and aged 18 to 65 years. Exclusion was applied to patients with uncontrolled infections, other autoimmune diseases, pregnancy or lactation. Diagnoses were established on the basis of clinical symptoms, serum thyroxine and TRAb, thyroid ultrasound, and orbital computed tomography. PBMCs were isolated from roughly 10 ml of fresh peripheral blood by Ficoll-Paque density gradient centrifugation. Total RNA was extracted with Trizol reagent, and quality was checked on an Agilent 2100 Bioanalyzer. This clonotype has ten or more counts. Its recognized antigen is unknown. No base-level quality is on record; no much larger clone is a single base apart. The CDR3 sequence holds 13 residues, the cysteine and phenylalanine included. Only the CDR3 part of the read is kept: 39 bases, read in frame from the first base. CDR1 and CDR2, per the germline V gene, are MDHEN and SYDVKM. Unmatched junction bases come to 6, with V trimmed by 6 bases and J by 7 bases.

The V and J genes are TRBV28 and TRBJ2-7, with 10 bases aligning to TRBD1. This receptor was obtained from a woman between 40 and 50 years old with Graves' hyperthyroidism. Sequenced material: blood. The sequenced DNA is TGTGCCAGCAGGACAGGGGGCGCGGGAGAGCAGTACTTC. Translated, it reads CASRTGGAGEQYF.